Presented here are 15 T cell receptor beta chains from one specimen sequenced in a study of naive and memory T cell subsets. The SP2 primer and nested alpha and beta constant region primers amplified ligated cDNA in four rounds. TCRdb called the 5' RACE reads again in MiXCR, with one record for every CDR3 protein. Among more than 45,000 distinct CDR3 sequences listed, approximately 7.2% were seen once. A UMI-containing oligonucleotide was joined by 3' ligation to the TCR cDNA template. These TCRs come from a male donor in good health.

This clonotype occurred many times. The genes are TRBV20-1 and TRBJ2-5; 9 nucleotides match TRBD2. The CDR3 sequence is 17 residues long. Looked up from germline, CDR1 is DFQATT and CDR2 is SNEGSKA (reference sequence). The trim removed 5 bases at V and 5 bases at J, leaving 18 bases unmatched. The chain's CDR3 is CSAPWVSGSSGVETQYF. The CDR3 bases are TGCAGTGCTCCCTGGGTTAGCGGGAGTTCAGGAGTGGAGACCCAGTACTTC.

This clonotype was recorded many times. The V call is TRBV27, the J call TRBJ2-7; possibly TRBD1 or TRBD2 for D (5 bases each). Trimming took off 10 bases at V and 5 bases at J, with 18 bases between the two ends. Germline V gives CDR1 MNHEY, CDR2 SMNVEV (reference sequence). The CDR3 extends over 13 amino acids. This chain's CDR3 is CATSRVWDDEQYF. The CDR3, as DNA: TGTGCCACCAGCAGGGTTTGGGACGACGAGCAGTACTTC.

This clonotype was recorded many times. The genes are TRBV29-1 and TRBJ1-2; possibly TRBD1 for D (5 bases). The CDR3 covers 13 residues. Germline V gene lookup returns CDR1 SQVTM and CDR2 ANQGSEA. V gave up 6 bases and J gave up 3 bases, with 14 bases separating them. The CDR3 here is CSVPVGVDYGYTF. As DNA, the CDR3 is TGCAGCGTCCCCGTGGGGGTCGACTATGGCTACACCTTC.

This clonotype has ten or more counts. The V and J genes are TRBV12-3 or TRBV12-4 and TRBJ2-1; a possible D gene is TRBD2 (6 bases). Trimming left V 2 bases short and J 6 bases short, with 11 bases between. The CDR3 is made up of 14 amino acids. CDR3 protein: CASSLLTGANEQFF. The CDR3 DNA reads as TGTGCCAGCAGTTTATTAACGGGAGCCAATGAGCAGTTCTTC.

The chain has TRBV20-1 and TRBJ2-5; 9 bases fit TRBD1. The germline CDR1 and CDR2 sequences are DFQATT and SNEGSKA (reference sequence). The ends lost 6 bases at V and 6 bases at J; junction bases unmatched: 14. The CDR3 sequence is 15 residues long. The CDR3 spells CSASTPGQGQKTQYF. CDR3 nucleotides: TGCAGTGCCAGCACACCGGGACAGGGTCAAAAGACCCAGTACTTC.

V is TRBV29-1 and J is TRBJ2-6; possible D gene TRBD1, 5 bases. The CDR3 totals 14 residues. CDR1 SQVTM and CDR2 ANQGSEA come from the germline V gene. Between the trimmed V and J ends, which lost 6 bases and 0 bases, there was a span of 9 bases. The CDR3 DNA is TGCAGCGTGCCAGGGCCCTCTGGGGCCAACGTCCTGACTTTC. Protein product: CSVPGPSGANVLTF.

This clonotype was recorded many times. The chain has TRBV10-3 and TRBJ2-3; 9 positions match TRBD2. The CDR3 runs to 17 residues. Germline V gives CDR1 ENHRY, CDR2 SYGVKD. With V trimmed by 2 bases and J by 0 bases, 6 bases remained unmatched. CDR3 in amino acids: CAISETTAGGSTDTQYF. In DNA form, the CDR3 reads TGTGCCATCAGTGAGACAACAGCGGGAGGAAGCACAGATACGCAGTATTTT.

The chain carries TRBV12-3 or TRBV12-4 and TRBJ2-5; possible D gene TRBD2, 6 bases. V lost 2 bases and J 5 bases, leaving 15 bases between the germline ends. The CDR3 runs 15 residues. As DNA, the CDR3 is TGTGCCAGCAGTTTAATCCCGGGAGAAGAGGAGACCCAGTACTTC. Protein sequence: CASSLIPGEEETQYF.

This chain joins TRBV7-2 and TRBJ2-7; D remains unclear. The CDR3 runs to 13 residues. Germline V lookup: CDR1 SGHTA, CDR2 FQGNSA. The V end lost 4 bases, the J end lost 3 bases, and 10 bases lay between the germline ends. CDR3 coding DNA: TGTGCCAGCAGCTCTTATACGAACTACGAGCAGTACTTC. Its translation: CASSSYTNYEQYF.

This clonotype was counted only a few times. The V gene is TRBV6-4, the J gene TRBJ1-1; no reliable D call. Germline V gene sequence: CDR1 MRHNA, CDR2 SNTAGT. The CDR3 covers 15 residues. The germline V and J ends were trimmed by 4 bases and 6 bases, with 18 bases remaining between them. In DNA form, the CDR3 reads TGTGCCAGCAGTGCCTCCTTGACCGGGCAGGCTGAAGCTTTCTTT. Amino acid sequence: CASSASLTGQAEAFF.

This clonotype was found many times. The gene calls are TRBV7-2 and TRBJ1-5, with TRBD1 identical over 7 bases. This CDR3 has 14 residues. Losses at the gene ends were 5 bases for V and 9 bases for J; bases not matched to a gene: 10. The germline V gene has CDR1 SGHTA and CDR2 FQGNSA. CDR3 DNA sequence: TGTGCCAGCAGCCAACAGGGGTCAGAGCCGCCCCAGCATTTT. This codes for CASSQQGSEPPQHF.

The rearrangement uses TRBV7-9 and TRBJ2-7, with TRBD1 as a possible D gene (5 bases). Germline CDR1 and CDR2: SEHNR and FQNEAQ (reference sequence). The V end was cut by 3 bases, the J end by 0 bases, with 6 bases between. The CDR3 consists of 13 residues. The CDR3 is CASSFRDSYEQYF. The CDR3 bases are TGTGCCAGCAGCTTCAGGGACTCCTACGAGCAGTACTTC.

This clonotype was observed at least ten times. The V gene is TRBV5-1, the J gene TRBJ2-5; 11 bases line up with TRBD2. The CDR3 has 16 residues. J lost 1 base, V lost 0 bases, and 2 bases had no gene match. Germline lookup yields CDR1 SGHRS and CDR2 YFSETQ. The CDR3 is CASSLGLAGGQETQYF. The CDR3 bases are TGCGCCAGCAGCTTGGGGCTAGCGGGGGGCCAAGAGACCCAGTACTTC.

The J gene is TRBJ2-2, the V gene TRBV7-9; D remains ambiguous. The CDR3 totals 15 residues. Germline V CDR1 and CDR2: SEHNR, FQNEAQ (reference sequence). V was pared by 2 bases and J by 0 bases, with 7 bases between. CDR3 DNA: TGTGCCAGCAGCTTATTGGTTCCGAACACCGGGGAGCTGTTTTTT. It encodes CASSLLVPNTGELFF.

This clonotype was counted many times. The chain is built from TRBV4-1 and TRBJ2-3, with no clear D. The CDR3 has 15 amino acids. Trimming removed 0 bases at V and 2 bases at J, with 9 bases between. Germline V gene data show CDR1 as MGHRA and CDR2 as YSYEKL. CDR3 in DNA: TGCGCCAGCAGCCAAGAGAGAGAGGACACAGATACGCAGTATTTT. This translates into CASSQEREDTDTQYF.